This TCR beta chain appears in the sequencing data of a study of blood T cells in healthy people across ages. The germline V gene has CDR1 LGHNA and CDR2 YNFKEQ. This CDR3 is built from 15 residues. Through a sample-barcoded 5' primer and a J-beta primer mix, a second PCR was run for roughly 6 to 12 cycles. Tagging of each cDNA molecule was performed by a template-switch adaptor with 12 random nucleotides. One entry per CDR3 protein results from TCRdb running MiXCR on the 5' RACE reads. The sample carries some 760,000 distinct CDR3 sequences, more than 20% recorded once. They isolated at least 6 million PBMCs from each sample. This clonotype was counted a few times. The junction and the germline gene differ at one end; a read error may be behind it. These data also formed part of another study, on T cells of mothers and their children. That paper states: Researchers report slightly higher, though non-significant, overlap in related mother-child pairs than in unrelated pairs.

Sequenced sample: blood. The clonotype was recovered from a boy younger than 18 in good health. This sequence joins TRBV4-2 and TRBJ1-2, with TRBD1 as a possible D gene (6 bases). The CDR3 DNA reads TGTGCCTGCAGCTTCCGGCTACAGGGAAACTATGGCTACACCTTC. It encodes CACSFRLQGNYGYTF.